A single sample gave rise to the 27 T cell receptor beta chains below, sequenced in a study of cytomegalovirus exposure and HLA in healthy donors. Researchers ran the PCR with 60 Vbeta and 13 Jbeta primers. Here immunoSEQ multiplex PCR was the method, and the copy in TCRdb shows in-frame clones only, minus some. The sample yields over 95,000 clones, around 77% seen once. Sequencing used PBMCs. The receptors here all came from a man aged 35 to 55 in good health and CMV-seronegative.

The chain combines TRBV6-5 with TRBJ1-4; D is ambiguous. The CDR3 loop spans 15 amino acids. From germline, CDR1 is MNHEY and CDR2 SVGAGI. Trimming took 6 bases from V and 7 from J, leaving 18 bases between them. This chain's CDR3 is CASRRAAQWSEKLFF. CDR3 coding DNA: TGTGCCAGCAGAAGAGCGGCGCAGTGGAGTGAAAAACTGTTTTTT.

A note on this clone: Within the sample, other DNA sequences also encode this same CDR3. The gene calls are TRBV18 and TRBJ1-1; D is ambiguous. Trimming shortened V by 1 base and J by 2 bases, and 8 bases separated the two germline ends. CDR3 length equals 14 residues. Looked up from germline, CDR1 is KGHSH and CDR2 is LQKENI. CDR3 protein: CASSPQGGNTEAFF. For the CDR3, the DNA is TGTGCCAGCTCACCACAGGGAGGAAACACTGAAGCTTTCTTT.

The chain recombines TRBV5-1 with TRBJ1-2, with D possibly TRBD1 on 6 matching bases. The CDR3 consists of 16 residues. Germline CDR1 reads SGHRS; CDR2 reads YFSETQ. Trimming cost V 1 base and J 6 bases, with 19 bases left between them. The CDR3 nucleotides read TGCGCCAGCAGCTTGTTAACGGGGGGCGAGGGTAATGGCTACACCTTC. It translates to CASSLLTGGEGNGYTF. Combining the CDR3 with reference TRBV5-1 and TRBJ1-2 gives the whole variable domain KAGVTQTPRYLIKTRGQQVTLSCSPISGHRSVSWYQQTPGQGLQFLFEYFSETQRNKGNFPGRFSGRQFSNSRSEMNVSTLELGDSALYLCASSLLTGGEGNGYTFGSGTRLTVV.

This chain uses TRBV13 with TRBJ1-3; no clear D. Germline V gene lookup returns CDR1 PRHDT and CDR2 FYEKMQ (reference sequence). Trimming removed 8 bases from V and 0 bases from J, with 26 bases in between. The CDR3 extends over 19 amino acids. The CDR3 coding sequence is TGTGCCAGCTTGGCCCGCGGGCCTTACCCGCCTTACTCTGGAAACACCATATATTTT. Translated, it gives CASLARGPYPPYSGNTIYF.

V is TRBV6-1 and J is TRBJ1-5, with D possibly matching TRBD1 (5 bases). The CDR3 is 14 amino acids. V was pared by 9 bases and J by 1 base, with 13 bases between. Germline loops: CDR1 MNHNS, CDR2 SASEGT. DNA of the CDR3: TGTGCCAGTCAGGGAAGTTTAAGCAATCAGCCCCAGCATTTT. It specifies CASQGSLSNQPQHF.

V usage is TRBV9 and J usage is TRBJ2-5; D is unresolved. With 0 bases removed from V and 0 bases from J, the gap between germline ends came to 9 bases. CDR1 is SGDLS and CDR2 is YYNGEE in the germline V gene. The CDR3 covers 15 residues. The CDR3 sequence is CASSVDFRNQETQYF. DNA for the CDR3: TGTGCCAGCAGCGTAGACTTCAGGAACCAAGAGACCCAGTACTTC.

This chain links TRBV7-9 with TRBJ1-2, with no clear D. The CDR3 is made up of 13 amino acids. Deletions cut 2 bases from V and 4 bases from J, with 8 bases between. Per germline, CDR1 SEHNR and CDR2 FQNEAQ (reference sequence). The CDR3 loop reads CASSLLEGYGYTF. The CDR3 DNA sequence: TGTGCCAGCAGCTTATTAGAGGGCTATGGCTACACCTTC.

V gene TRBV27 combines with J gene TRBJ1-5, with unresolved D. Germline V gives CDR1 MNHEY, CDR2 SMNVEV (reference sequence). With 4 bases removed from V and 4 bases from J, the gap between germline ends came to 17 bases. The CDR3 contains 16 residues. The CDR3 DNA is TGTGCCAGCAGTTCTTTGGGTGCAGGTGGTAATCAGCCCCAGCATTTT. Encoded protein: CASSSLGAGGNQPQHF.

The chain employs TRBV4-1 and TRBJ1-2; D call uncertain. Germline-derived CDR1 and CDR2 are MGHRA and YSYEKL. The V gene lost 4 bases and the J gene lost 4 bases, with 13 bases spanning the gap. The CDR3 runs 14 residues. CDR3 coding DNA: TGCGCCAGCAGCCTGAACCCGGTCCCCTATGGCTACACCTTC. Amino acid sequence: CASSLNPVPYGYTF.

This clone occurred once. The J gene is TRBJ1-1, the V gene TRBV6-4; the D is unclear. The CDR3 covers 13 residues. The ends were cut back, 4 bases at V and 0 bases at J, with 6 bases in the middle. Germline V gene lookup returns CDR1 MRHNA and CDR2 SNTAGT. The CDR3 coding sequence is TGTGCCAGCAGTGCAGTTCTGAACACTGAAGCTTTCTTT. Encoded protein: CASSAVLNTEAFF.

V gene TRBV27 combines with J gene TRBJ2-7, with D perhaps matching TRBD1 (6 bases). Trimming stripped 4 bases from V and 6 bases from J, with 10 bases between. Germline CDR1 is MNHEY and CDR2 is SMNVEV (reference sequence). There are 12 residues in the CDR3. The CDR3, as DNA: TGTGCCAGCAGTTCCCCCAGGGGCGAGCAGTACTTC. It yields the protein CASSSPRGEQYF.

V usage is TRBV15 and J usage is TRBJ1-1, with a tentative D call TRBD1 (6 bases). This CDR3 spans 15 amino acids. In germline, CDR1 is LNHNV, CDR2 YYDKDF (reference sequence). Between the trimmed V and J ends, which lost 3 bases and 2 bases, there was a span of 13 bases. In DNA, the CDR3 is TGTGCCACCAGCAGGACGGGACAAAGTAACACTGAAGCTTTCTTT. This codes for CATSRTGQSNTEAFF.

In nucleotides, the CDR3 is TGTGCCAGTAGTATGGCCGACACTGAAGCTTTCTTT. This translates into CASSMADTEAFF. The chain couples TRBV19 to TRBJ1-1; D is undetermined. Deletions cut 3 bases from V and 3 bases from J, with 5 bases between. This CDR3 is 12 amino acids long. CDR1 is LNHDA and CDR2 is SQIVND in the germline V gene (reference sequence).

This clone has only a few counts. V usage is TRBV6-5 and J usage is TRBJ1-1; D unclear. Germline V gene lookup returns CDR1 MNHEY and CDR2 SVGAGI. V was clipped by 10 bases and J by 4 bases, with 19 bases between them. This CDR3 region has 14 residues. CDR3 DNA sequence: TGTGCCATGACACCTCGGATGAGCGGCACTGAAGCTTTCTTT. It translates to CAMTPRMSGTEAFF.

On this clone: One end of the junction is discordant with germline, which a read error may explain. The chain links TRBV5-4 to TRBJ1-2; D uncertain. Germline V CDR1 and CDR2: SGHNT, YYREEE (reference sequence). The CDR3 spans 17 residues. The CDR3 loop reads CASSPFLVPPENFGYTF. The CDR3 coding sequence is TGTGCCAGCAGCCCCTTCCTGGTTCCCCCCGAGAACTTTGGCTACACCTTC.

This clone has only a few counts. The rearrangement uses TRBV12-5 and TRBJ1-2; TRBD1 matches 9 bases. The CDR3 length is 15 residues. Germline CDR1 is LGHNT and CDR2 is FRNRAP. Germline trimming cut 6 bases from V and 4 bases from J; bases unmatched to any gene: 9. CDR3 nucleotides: TGTGCTAGTGGACTTGGGACAGGGTTAGGCTATGGCTACACCTTC. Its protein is CASGLGTGLGYGYTF.

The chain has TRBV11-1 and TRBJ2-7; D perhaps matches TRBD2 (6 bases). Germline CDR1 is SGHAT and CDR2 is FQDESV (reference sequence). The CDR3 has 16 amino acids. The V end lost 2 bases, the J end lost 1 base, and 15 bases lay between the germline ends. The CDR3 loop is CASSLSGGIPSYEQYF. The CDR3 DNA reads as TGTGCCAGCAGCTTATCTGGGGGGATCCCTTCCTACGAGCAGTACTTC.

The CDR3 sequence is CASSSQGGTEAFF. DNA of the CDR3: TGCGCCAGCAGCTCACAGGGGGGCACTGAAGCTTTCTTT. The V gene is TRBV5-1, the J gene TRBJ1-1; 8 bases match TRBD1. The CDR3 is 13 amino acids. Trimming cost V 3 bases and J 4 bases; bases outside gene matches: 2. Looked up from germline, CDR1 is SGHRS and CDR2 is YFSETQ.

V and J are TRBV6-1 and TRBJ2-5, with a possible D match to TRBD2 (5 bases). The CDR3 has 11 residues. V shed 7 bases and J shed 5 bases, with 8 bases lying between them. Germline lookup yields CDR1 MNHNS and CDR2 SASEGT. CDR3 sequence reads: CASMRVETQYF. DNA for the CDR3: TGTGCCAGCATGCGGGTCGAGACCCAGTACTTC.

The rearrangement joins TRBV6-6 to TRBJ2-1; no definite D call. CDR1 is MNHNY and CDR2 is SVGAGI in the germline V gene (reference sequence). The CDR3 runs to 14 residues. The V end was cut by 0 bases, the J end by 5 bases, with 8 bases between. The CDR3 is CASSYSGTNNEQFF. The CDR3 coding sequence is TGTGCCAGCAGTTACTCTGGCACGAACAATGAGCAGTTCTTC.

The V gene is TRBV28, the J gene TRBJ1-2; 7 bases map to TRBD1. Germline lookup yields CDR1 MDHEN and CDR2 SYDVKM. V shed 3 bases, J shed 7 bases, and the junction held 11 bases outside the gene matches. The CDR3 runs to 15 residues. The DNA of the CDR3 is TGTGCCAGCAGTTTTGAGGACAGGCGGTTGTCTGGCTACACCTTC. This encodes CASSFEDRRLSGYTF.

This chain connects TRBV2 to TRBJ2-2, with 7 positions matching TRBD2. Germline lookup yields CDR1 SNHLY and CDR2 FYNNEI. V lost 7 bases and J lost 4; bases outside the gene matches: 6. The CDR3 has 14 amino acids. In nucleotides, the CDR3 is TGTGCCAGCAATGCGGGGGTGGTCACCGGGGAGCTGTTTTTT. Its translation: CASNAGVVTGELFF.

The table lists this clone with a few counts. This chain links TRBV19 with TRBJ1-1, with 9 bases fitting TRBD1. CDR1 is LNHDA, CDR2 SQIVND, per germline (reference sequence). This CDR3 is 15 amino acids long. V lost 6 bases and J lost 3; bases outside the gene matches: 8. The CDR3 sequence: CASRVQGARDTEAFF. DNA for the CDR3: TGTGCCAGTAGGGTACAGGGGGCGCGGGACACTGAAGCTTTCTTT.

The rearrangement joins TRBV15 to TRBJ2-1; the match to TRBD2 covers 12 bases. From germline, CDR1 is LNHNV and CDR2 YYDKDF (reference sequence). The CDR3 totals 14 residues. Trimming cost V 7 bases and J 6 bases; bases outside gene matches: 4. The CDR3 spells CATKVTSGSNEQFF. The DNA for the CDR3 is TGTGCCACCAAGGTGACTAGCGGGAGCAATGAGCAGTTCTTC.

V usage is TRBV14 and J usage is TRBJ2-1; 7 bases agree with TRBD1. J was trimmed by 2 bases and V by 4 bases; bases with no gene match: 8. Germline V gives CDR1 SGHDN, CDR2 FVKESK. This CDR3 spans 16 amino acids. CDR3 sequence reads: CASSPFHRGPYNEQFF. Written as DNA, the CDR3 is TGTGCCAGCAGCCCTTTCCACAGGGGACCCTACAATGAGCAGTTCTTC.

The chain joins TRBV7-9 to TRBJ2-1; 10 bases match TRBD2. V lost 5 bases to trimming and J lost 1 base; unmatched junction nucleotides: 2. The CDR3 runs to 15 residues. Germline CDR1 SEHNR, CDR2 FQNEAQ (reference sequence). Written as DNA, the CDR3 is TGTGCCAGCAGCGTACTAGCGGGATCCTACAATGAGCAGTTCTTC. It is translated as CASSVLAGSYNEQFF. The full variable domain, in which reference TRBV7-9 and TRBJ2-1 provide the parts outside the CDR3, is DTGVSQNPRHKITKRGQNVTFRCDPISEHNRLYWYRQTLGQGPEFLTYFQNEAQLEKSRLLSDRFSAERPKGSFSTLEIQRTEQGDSAMYLCASSVLAGSYNEQFFGPGTRLTVL.

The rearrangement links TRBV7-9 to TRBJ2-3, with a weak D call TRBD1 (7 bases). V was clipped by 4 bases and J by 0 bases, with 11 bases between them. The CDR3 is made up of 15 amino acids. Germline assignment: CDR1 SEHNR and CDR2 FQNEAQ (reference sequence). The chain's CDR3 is CASSSQGGSTDTQYF. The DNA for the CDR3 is TGTGCCAGCAGCTCCCAGGGGGGAAGCACAGATACGCAGTATTTT.